This entry lists 4 T cell receptor beta chains sequenced from one sample in a study of cytomegalovirus exposure and HLA in healthy donors. PCR primers comprised 60 Vbeta and 13 Jbeta primers. The method was immunoSEQ multiplex PCR; TCRdb's version includes in-frame clones alone and lacks a portion of them. The data hold some 170,000 clones, with around 74% observed a single time. Sequences were obtained from PBMCs. The source is a male donor in good health and CMV-seronegative.

The V gene is TRBV11-3, the J gene TRBJ2-1; 10 positions agree with TRBD2. CDR3 length: 17 amino acids. Germline V lookup: CDR1 SGHNT, CDR2 YENEEA. V lost 4 bases, J lost 4 bases, and 10 bases stayed unmatched. CDR3 protein: CASSSYDSGRRYNEQFF. As DNA, the CDR3 is TGTGCCAGCAGCTCCTACGATAGCGGGAGGAGATACAATGAGCAGTTCTTC. Supplemented by reference TRBV11-3 and TRBJ2-1, the full variable domain reads EAGVVQSPRYKIIEKKQPVAFWCNPISGHNTLYWYLQNLGQGPELLIRYENEEAVDDSQLPKDRFSAERLKGVDSTLKIQPAELGDSAVYLCASSSYDSGRRYNEQFFGPGTRLTVL.

V usage is TRBV6-6 and J usage is TRBJ1-2; unclear D gene. V was shortened by 1 base and J by 4 bases, with 13 bases between the two germline ends. In germline, CDR1 is MNHNY, CDR2 SVGAGI (reference sequence). The CDR3 totals 15 residues. The CDR3, as DNA: TGTGCCAGCAGTTACTGGCAAATGGAGATCTATGGCTACACCTTC. Amino acid sequence: CASSYWQMEIYGYTF.

The count of this clone is one. The chain combines TRBV5-1 with TRBJ2-7; TRBD2 matches at 11 bases. This CDR3 has 16 amino acids. Germline CDR1 SGHRS, CDR2 YFSETQ. Unmatched junction bases numbered 4, after V lost 0 bases and J lost 2 bases. The CDR3 sequence is CASSLDIAGGPYEQYF. The CDR3, as DNA: TGCGCCAGCAGCTTGGATATAGCGGGGGGGCCCTACGAGCAGTACTTC.

In the case of this clone: At one end the junction does not follow the germline gene, possibly because of a read error. The V call is TRBV7-9, the J call TRBJ2-3; a weak D match, TRBD1 (5 bases). The CDR3 has 15 amino acids. In germline, CDR1 is SEHNR, CDR2 FQNEAQ (reference sequence). The CDR3 region is CSSSLFSGMGDTQYF. CDR3 DNA sequence: TGTTCCAGCAGCTTATTCTCAGGGATGGGAGATACGCAGTATTTT.